Shown below are 9 T cell receptor delta chains from a single sample sequenced in a study of Vδ1+ human thymocytes. Extracted RNA was reverse transcribed into cDNA. Multiplex PCR used pooled V-gene forward primers and a constant-region reverse primer to amplify CDR3s. TCRdb reran clone calling via CATT on the multiplex PCR reads. The sample has about 75,000 delta-chain clones, around 35% seen once; the top ten hold approximately 0.3%. For these receptors, no antigen is known. General observations from the study: Highly polyclonal TRG and TRD repertoires with Gaussian CDR3 length distributions appeared in thymus.

Sequenced sample: Vdelta1+ gamma-delta thymocytes from the thymus. Subset specified: FACS-sorted CD3+ TCRalphabeta- TCRVdelta1+ TCRVdelta2- thymocytes. The receptors were gathered from a boy under two years old who had congenital heart surgery.

This chain joins TRDV1 and TRDJ1, with a weak D call TRDD2 (6 bases). There are 18 residues in the CDR3. Germline CDR1 is TSWWSYY and CDR2 is QGS. The germline V and J ends were trimmed by 2 bases and 1 base, with 20 bases remaining between them. The CDR3 reads CALGELPLPPITTDKLIF. The CDR3 region has the DNA TGTGCTCTTGGGGAATTACCTCTTCCTCCCATAACCACCGATAAACTCATCTTT.

V usage is TRDV1 and J usage is TRDJ1; the match to TRDD3 covers 12 bases. The CDR3 has 22 residues. Germline CDR1 reads TSWWSYY; CDR2 reads QGS. V shed 1 base and J 2 bases; nucleotides not matched to a gene: 20. The chain's CDR3 is CALGEQGPSYDDWGILTDKLIF. DNA of the CDR3: TGTGCTCTTGGGGAACAGGGGCCTTCCTACGATGACTGGGGGATACTGACCGATAAACTCATCTTT.

This clone was seen only a few times. The rearrangement uses TRDV1 and TRDJ1, with D perhaps matching TRDD3 (6 bases). V lost 0 bases, J lost 0 bases, and 17 bases lay in between. CDR1 is TSWWSYY, CDR2 QGS, per germline. The CDR3 is 18 residues long. The CDR3, as DNA: TGTGCTCTTGGGGAACTTGGGGGGCCGGAGGTGTACACCGATAAACTCATCTTT. Amino acid sequence: CALGELGGPEVYTDKLIF.

In regard to this clone: A read error may explain this, as a much larger clone is one base away. The gene calls are TRDV2 and TRDJ1; the match to TRDD3 covers 9 bases. The V segment lost 0 bases and the J segment 3 bases; nucleotides outside the gene matches: 13. CDR3 size: 18 residues. In germline, CDR1 is GEAIGNYY, CDR2 EKD. The CDR3 bases are TGTGCCTGTGACACCGGAGGGCTGGGGGATGCGCAGGCCGATAAACTCATCTTT. Translation: CACDTGGLGDAQADKLIF.

This sequence joins TRAV29/DV5 and TRDJ1, with 7 bases fitting TRDD3. V was pared by 0 bases and J by 4 bases, with 24 bases of the junction left unmatched. The CDR3 spans 20 residues. Germline V CDR1 and CDR2: NSMFDY, ISSIKDK. CDR3 residues: CAASVVDDWGYWGELDKLIF. In DNA, the CDR3 is TGTGCAGCAAGCGTTGTCGACGATTGGGGGTACTGGGGAGAACTCGATAAACTCATCTTT. Looking up the rest from reference TRAV29/DV5 and TRDJ1 gives the full variable domain: DQQVKQNSPSLSVQEGRISILNCDYTNSMFDYFLWYKKYPAEGPTFLISISSIKDKNEDGRFTVFLNKSAKHLSLHIVPSQPGDSAVYFCAASVVDDWGYWGELDKLIFGKGTRVTVEP.

The genes are TRDV1 and TRDJ1; 10 nucleotides align to TRDD3. The junction had 20 bases not matched to a gene; V was cut back by 1 base and J by 0 bases. Per germline, CDR1 TSWWSYY and CDR2 QGS. CDR3 length: 22 amino acids. CDR3 coding DNA: TGTGCTCTTGGGGAACGAAGTAATTCCTACGACTGGGGGATCGGGTACACCGATAAACTCATCTTT. Translation: CALGERSNSYDWGIGYTDKLIF.

The rearrangement uses TRDV1 and TRDJ1, with TRDD3 identical over 11 bases. CDR3 length equals 22 residues. Trimming at V came to 2 bases and at J to 2 bases, leaving 22 bases not matched to a gene. Germline V gene data show CDR1 as TSWWSYY and CDR2 as QGS. In nucleotides, the CDR3 is TGTGCTCTTGGGGAATTATTCCCGCGGTTGGTAGCTGGGGGATACCCTACCGATAAACTCATCTTT. Protein: CALGELFPRLVAGGYPTDKLIF.

J is TRDJ1 and V is TRDV1, with D uncertain. In germline, CDR1 is TSWWSYY, CDR2 QGS. Trimming stripped 2 bases from V and 0 bases from J, with 19 bases between. The length of the CDR3 is 18 residues. CDR3 nucleotide sequence: TGTGCTCTTGGGGAATGGGACGAGGTGAGGTTCGACACCGATAAACTCATCTTT. Amino acids: CALGEWDEVRFDTDKLIF.

In its sample, this clone was seen a few times. The V call is TRDV1, the J call TRDJ1; D is unclear. The V gene lost 3 bases and the J gene lost 9 bases, with 14 bases spanning the gap. This CDR3 has 13 residues. Per the germline V gene, CDR1 is TSWWSYY and CDR2 is QGS. CDR3 protein: CALGETLHEELIF. DNA for the CDR3: TGTGCTCTTGGGGAGACCCTCCACGAGGAACTCATCTTT.